The present entry profiles one T cell receptor beta chain with its context. This sample is part of a study of cytomegalovirus exposure and HLA in healthy donors. V lost 7 bases and J lost 1, with 10 bases in between. Germline CDR1 reads SGHRS; CDR2 reads YFSETQ. The CDR3 runs 13 residues. The PCR made use of 60 Vbeta and 13 Jbeta primers. Assay: immunoSEQ multiplex PCR; the TCRdb copy retains only in-frame clones and omits some. The sample contains nearly 95,000 clones, under 80% of which appear only once. This receptor was obtained from a woman aged 25-40 years in good health and CMV-seronegative. V usage is TRBV5-1 and J usage is TRBJ2-3; perhaps TRBD2 as D (6 bases). Sequenced: PBMCs. The DNA for the CDR3 is TGCGCCAGCTGGGAGCGGGGCACAGATACGCAGTATTTT. Its translation: CASWERGTDTQYF.